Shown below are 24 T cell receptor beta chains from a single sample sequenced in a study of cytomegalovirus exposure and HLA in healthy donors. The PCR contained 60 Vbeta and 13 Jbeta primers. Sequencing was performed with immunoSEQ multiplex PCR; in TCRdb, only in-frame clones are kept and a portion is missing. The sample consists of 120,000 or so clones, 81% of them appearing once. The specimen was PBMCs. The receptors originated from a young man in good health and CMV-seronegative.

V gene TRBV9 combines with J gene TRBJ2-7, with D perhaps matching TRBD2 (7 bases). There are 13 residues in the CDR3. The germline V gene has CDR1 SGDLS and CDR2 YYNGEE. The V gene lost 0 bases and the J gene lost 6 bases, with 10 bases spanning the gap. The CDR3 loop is CASSVVGGAEQYF. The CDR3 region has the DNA TGTGCCAGCAGCGTAGTTGGGGGGGCCGAGCAGTACTTC.

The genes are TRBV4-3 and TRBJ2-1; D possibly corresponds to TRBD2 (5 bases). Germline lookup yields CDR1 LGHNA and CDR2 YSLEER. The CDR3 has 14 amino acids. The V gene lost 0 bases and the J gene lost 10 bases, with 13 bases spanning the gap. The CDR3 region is CASSQDLGGREQFF. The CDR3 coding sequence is TGCGCCAGCAGCCAAGACCTCGGCGGGCGAGAGCAGTTCTTC.

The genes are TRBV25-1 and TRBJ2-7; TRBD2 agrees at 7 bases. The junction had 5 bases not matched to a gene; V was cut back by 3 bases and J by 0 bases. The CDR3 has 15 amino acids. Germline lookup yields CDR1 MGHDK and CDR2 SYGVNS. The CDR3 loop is CASSDPAGTSYEQYF. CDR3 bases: TGTGCCAGCAGTGATCCAGCGGGGACCTCCTACGAGCAGTACTTC.

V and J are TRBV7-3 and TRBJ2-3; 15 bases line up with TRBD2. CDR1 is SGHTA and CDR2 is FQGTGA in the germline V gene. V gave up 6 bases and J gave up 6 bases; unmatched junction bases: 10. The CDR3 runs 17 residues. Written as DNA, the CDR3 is TGTGCCAGCAGTCAAAACCCGGGACTAGCGGGGGGTGATACGCAGTATTTT. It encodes CASSQNPGLAGGDTQYF.

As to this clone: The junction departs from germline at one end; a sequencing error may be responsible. DNA of the CDR3: TGTGCCGTCAGTCTACCGACTAGCGGGGACTACTACAATGAGCAGTTCTTC. Amino acids: CAVSLPTSGDYYNEQFF. V usage is TRBV10-3 and J usage is TRBJ2-1; TRBD2 agrees at 11 bases. CDR1 ENHRY and CDR2 SYGVKD come from the germline V gene. The CDR3 spans 17 residues.

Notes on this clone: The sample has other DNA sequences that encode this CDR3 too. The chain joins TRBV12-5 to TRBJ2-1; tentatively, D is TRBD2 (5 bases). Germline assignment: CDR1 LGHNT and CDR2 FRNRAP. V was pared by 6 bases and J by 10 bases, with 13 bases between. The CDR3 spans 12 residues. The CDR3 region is CASGPRTGEQFF. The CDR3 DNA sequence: TGTGCTAGTGGCCCTAGGACGGGAGAGCAGTTCTTC.

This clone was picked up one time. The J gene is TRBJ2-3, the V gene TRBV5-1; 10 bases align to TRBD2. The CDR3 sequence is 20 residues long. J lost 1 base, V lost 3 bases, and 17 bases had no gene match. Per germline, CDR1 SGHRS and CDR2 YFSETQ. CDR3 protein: CASSWRASGGSTARTDTQYF. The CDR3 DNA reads TGCGCCAGCAGCTGGAGGGCTAGCGGGGGATCAACTGCCCGCACAGATACGCAGTATTTT.

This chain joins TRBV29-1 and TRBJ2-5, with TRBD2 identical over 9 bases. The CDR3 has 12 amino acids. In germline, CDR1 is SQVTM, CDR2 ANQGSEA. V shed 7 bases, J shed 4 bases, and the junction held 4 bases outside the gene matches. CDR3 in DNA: TGCAGCGCCGGCGGGGGGGGAGAGACCCAGTACTTC. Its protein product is CSAGGGGETQYF. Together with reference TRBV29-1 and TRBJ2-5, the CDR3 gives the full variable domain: SAVISQKPSRDICQRGTSLTIQCQVDSQVTMMFWYRQQPGQSLTLIATANQGSEATYESGFVIDKFPISRPNLTFSTLTVSNMSPEDSSIYLCSAGGGGETQYFGPGTRLLVL.

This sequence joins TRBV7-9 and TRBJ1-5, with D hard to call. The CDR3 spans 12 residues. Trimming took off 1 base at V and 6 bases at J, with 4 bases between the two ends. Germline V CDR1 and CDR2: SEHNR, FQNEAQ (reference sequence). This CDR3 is CASSLDGQPQHF. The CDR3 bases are TGTGCCAGCAGCTTAGACGGTCAGCCCCAGCATTTT.

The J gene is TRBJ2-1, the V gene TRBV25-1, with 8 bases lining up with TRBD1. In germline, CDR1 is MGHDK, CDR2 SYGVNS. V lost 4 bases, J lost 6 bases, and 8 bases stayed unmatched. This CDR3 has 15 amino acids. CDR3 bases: TGTGCCAGCAGTGGGTCCGCCGACAGGGGCAATGAGCAGTTCTTC. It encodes CASSGSADRGNEQFF.

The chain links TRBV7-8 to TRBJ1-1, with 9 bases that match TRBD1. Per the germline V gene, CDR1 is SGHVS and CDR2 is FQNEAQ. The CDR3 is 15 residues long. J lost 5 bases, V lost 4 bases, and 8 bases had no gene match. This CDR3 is CASSYRDRVGTEAFF. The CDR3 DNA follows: TGTGCCAGCAGCTACCGGGACAGGGTTGGGACTGAAGCTTTCTTT.

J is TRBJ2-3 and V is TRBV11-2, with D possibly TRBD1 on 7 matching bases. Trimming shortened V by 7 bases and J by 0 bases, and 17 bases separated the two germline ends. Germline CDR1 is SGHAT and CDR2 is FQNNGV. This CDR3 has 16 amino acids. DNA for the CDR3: TGTGCCAGCATCCGAACGACAGGGACTAGCACAGATACGCAGTATTTT. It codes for CASIRTTGTSTDTQYF.

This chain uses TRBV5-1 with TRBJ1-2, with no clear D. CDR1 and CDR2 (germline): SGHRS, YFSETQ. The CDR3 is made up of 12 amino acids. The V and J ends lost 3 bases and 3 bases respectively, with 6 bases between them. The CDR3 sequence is CASSSGDYGYTF. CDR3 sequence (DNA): TGCGCCAGCAGCTCCGGAGACTATGGCTACACCTTC.

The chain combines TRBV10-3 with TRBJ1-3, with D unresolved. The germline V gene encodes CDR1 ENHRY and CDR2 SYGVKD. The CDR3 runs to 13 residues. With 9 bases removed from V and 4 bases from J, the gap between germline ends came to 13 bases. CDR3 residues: CAMRPFGGNTIYF. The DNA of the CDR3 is TGTGCCATGAGACCGTTCGGGGGAAACACCATATATTTT.

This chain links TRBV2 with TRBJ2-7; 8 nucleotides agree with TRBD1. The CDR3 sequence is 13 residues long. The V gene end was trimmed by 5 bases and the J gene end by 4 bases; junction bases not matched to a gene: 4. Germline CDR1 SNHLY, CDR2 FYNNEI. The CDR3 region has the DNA TGTGCCAGCAGTTGGACAGGGTCGTACGAGCAGTACTTC. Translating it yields CASSWTGSYEQYF.

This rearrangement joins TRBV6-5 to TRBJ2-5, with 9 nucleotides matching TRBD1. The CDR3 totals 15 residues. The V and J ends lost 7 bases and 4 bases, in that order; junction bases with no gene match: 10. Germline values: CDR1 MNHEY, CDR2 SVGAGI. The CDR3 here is CASTPTGGERETQYF. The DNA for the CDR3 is TGTGCCAGCACCCCTACAGGGGGCGAACGAGAGACCCAGTACTTC.

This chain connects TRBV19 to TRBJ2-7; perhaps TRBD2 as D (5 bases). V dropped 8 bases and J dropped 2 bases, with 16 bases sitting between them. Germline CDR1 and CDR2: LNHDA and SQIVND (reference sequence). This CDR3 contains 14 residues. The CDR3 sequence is CASAGVSSAYEQYF. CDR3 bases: TGTGCCAGTGCCGGGGTCTCATCCGCCTACGAGCAGTACTTC.

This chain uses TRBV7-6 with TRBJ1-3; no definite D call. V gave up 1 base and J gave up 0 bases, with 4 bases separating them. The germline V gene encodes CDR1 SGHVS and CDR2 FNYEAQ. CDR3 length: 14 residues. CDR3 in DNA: TGTGCCAGCAGCTTAGGCGACTCTGGAAACACCATATATTTT. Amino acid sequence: CASSLGDSGNTIYF.

CDR3 nucleotide sequence: TGCAGTGCTTCAGACAGGGATGGCTACACCTTC. Translating gives CSASDRDGYTF. This chain uses TRBV20-1 with TRBJ1-2; 7 bases are a match to TRBD1. V lost 5 bases to trimming and J lost 6 bases; unmatched junction nucleotides: 3. Germline CDR1 reads DFQATT; CDR2 reads SNEGSKA (reference sequence). This CDR3 spans 11 amino acids.

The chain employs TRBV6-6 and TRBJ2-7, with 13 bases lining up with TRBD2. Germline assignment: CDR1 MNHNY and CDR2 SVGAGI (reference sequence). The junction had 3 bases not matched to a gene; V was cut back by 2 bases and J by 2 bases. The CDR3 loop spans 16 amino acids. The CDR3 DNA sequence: TGTGCCAGCAGTTACGAGACTAGCGGGGGGCCCTACGAGCAGTACTTC. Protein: CASSYETSGGPYEQYF.

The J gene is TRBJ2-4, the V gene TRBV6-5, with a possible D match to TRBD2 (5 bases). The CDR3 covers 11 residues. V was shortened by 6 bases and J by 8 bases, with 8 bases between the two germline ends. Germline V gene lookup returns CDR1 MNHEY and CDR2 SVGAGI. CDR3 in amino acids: CASRAGDIQYF. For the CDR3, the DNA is TGTGCCAGCAGGGCCGGGGACATTCAGTACTTC.

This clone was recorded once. CDR3: CASSIPRDTFPYEQYF. In nucleotides, the CDR3 is TGCGCCAGCAGCATCCCCCGGGACACATTTCCCTACGAGCAGTACTTC. This rearrangement joins TRBV5-1 to TRBJ2-7, with D possibly TRBD1 on 6 matching bases. Between the trimmed V and J ends, which lost 4 bases and 2 bases, there was a span of 19 bases. This CDR3 is 16 amino acids long. Germline CDR1 is SGHRS and CDR2 is YFSETQ.

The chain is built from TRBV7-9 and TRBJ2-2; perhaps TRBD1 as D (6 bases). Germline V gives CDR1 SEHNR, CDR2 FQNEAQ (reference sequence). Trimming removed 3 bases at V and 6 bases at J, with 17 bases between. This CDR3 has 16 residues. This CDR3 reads CASSFAGGAKAGELFF. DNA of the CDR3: TGTGCCAGCAGCTTCGCTGGGGGCGCTAAAGCCGGGGAGCTGTTTTTT.

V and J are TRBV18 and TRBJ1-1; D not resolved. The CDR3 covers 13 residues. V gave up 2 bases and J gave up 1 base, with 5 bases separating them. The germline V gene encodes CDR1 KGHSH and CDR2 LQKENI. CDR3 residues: CASSPGQNTEAFF. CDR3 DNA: TGTGCCAGCTCACCAGGCCAGAACACTGAAGCTTTCTTT. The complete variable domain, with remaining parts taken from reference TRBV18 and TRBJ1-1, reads NAGVMQNPRHLVRRRGQEARLRCSPMKGHSHVYWYRQLPEEGLKFMVYLQKENIIDESGMPKERFSAEFPKEGPSILRIQQVVRGDSAAYFCASSPGQNTEAFFGQGTRLTVV.